These 15 T cell receptor beta chains share one sample of origin, sequenced in a study of patients and donors after allogeneic stem cell transplantation. TCRdb used MiXCR to reprocess the RT-PCR reads, holding one entry per CDR3 protein. The repertoire holds roughly 960,000 distinct CDR3 sequences, with approximately 19% as singletons. Sequenced sample: blood, either unsorted or a sorted T cell fraction (not recorded which). The receptors shown here come from a human donor who was either an allogeneic HSCT recipient or a stem cell or donor lymphocyte infusion donor (not recorded which). It is not recorded whose cells these are; they may come from a transplant donor.

This clonotype was counted only a few times. V usage is TRBV20-1 and J usage is TRBJ1-5; 9 bases map to TRBD1. The CDR3 has 15 residues. V gave up 1 base and J gave up 4 bases; unmatched junction bases: 5. Germline V lookup: CDR1 DFQATT, CDR2 SNEGSKA (reference sequence). This CDR3 is CSARGRDRVNQPQHF. The CDR3 bases are TGCAGTGCTAGAGGGCGGGACAGGGTTAATCAGCCCCAGCATTTT.

The chain uses TRBV7-2 and TRBJ1-3; 10 bases align to TRBD1. Germline V gene lookup returns CDR1 SGHTA and CDR2 FQGNSA. This CDR3 has 16 residues. Trimming took 4 bases from V and 3 from J; bases not matched to a gene: 6. This chain's CDR3 is CASSWDRGLVGNTIYF. Here the CDR3 DNA reads TGTGCCAGCAGCTGGGACAGGGGACTTGTTGGAAACACCATATATTTT.

The chain employs TRBV2 and TRBJ1-5; 9 bases match TRBD1. V lost 2 bases and J lost 0; bases outside the gene matches: 8. The CDR3 length is 18 residues. Germline V CDR1 and CDR2: SNHLY, FYNNEI. The CDR3 loop is CASSEFGQGLPSNQPQHF. The CDR3 DNA follows: TGTGCCAGCAGTGAATTCGGACAGGGGCTCCCTAGCAATCAGCCCCAGCATTTT.

As DNA, the CDR3 is TGTGCCAGCAGCTTTCACCCCAGACAGGGTCGGGAGACCCAGTACTTC. Translation gives CASSFHPRQGRETQYF. The gene calls are TRBV7-2 and TRBJ2-5; 7 nucleotides agree with TRBD1. Germline CDR1 and CDR2: SGHTA and FQGNSA. The CDR3 is made up of 16 amino acids. With V trimmed by 3 bases and J by 5 bases, 12 bases remained unmatched.

The chain has TRBV5-1 and TRBJ2-1, with a tentative D call TRBD1 (5 bases). The V end lost 0 bases, the J end lost 8 bases, and 15 bases lay between the germline ends. This CDR3 is built from 15 residues. Germline values: CDR1 SGHRS, CDR2 YFSETQ. CDR3 sequence (DNA): TGCGCCAGCAGCTTGGCCAATCCGACAGTAGATGAGCAGTTCTTC. It translates to CASSLANPTVDEQFF.

Concerning this clonotype itself: A much larger clone differs by one base, so this may be a read error. The V and J genes are TRBV24-1 and TRBJ1-2; a weak D match, TRBD1 (5 bases). Germline V gene lookup returns CDR1 KGHDR and CDR2 SFDVKD. The CDR3 length is 13 residues. Trimming removed 2 bases at V and 5 bases at J, with 8 bases between. The CDR3 loop reads CATSDSDRYGYTF. The CDR3 region has the DNA TGTGCCACCAGTGATTCCGACAGATATGGCTACACCTTC.

There are many counts of this clonotype. The chain employs TRBV5-1 and TRBJ2-3; the match to TRBD2 covers 12 bases. The length of the CDR3 is 15 residues. Looked up from germline, CDR1 is SGHRS and CDR2 is YFSETQ. V was clipped by 2 bases and J by 3 bases; unmatched bases: 1. The chain's CDR3 is CASSFGLAGTDTQYF. CDR3 nucleotides: TGCGCCAGCAGCTTTGGACTAGCGGGAACAGATACGCAGTATTTT.

This clonotype appeared many times. This chain connects TRBV5-1 to TRBJ2-2, with D unclear. CDR1 is SGHRS, CDR2 YFSETQ, per germline. The V gene lost 1 base and the J gene lost 5 bases, with 9 bases spanning the gap. CDR3 length: 14 amino acids. CDR3 DNA: TGCGCCAGCAGCTTGAACAGCCTTACCGGGGAGCTGTTTTTT. It yields the protein CASSLNSLTGELFF.

This clonotype was picked up a small number of times. The CDR3 here is CASSYRTVNQETQYF. The CDR3 nucleotides are TGTGCCAGCAGCTACCGGACGGTCAATCAAGAGACCCAGTACTTC. The V and J genes are TRBV7-6 and TRBJ2-5; D not certain. The germline CDR1 and CDR2 sequences are SGHVS and FNYEAQ. The CDR3 is 15 residues long. Trimming removed 4 bases at V and 2 bases at J, with 14 bases between.

The CDR3 loop reads CASSIGLELYNEQFF. CDR3 coding DNA: TGTGCCAGCAGCATAGGACTCGAACTTTACAATGAGCAGTTCTTC. V usage is TRBV9 and J usage is TRBJ2-1, with D tentatively TRBD2 (5 bases). V gave up 4 bases and J gave up 4 bases, with 15 bases separating them. The CDR3 has 15 amino acids. Germline CDR1 is SGDLS and CDR2 is YYNGEE. The variable domain in full, with the rest retrieved from reference TRBV9 and TRBJ2-1, is DSGVTQTPKHLITATGQRVTLRCSPRSGDLSVYWYQQSLDQGLQFLIQYYNGEERAKGNILERFSAQQFPDLHSELNLSSLELGDSALYFCASSIGLELYNEQFFGPGTRLTVL.

This clonotype was observed a handful of times. The chain joins TRBV27 to TRBJ1-1; D unclear. The CDR3 runs 17 residues. Germline CDR1 is MNHEY and CDR2 is SMNVEV (reference sequence). The V end lost 2 bases, the J end lost 0 bases, and 16 bases lay between the germline ends. The CDR3 DNA reads as TGTGCCAGCAGTTTAAGGGAACACGCACACATGAACACTGAAGCTTTCTTT. It encodes CASSLREHAHMNTEAFF.

V usage is TRBV14 and J usage is TRBJ2-5; 7 nucleotides agree with TRBD1. The CDR3 sequence is 15 residues long. CDR1 and CDR2 from the germline V gene are SGHDN and FVKESK. With V trimmed by 4 bases and J by 4 bases, 9 bases remained unmatched. CDR3 DNA sequence: TGTGCCAGCAGCCGGAAAACAGGGGCGGGAGAGACCCAGTACTTC. Its translation is CASSRKTGAGETQYF.

The chain is built from TRBV27 and TRBJ1-6, with a tentative D call TRBD1 (5 bases). Germline CDR1 MNHEY, CDR2 SMNVEV (reference sequence). The CDR3 totals 15 residues. The ends were cut back, 3 bases at V and 9 bases at J, with 15 bases in the middle. As DNA, the CDR3 is TGTGCCAGCAGTTTGCAGGGTCCTTTCCGTTCACCCCTCCACTTT. Translation gives CASSLQGPFRSPLHF.

V gene TRBV20-1 combines with J gene TRBJ2-7, with D possibly TRBD1 on 6 matching bases. CDR1 is DFQATT and CDR2 is SNEGSKA in the germline V gene (reference sequence). V was shortened by 5 bases and J by 2 bases, with 10 bases between the two germline ends. The CDR3 contains 12 residues. In DNA form, the CDR3 reads TGCAGTGCTCAGGACAGAGCCTACGAGCAGTACTTC. Protein sequence: CSAQDRAYEQYF.

This clonotype was counted a few times. This chain links TRBV3-1 with TRBJ1-5; no reliable D call. Germline-derived CDR1 and CDR2 are LGHDT and YNNKEL (reference sequence). Trimming took 0 bases from V and 7 from J, leaving 7 bases between them. The CDR3 loop spans 13 amino acids. CDR3 residues: CASSQDLQQPQHF. The CDR3 bases are TGTGCCAGCAGCCAAGATTTGCAGCAGCCCCAGCATTTT.